This passage covers 3 T cell receptor beta chains from one sample sequenced in a study of beta chain features in type 1 diabetes. Reverse transcription of all isolated RNA meant that expressed TCRB transcripts were sequenced. Sequencing was performed with immunoSEQ multiplex PCR; in TCRdb, only in-frame clones are kept and a portion is missing. The table has more than 350,000 clones, over 10% seen once; the top ten hold more than 0.045%. The material sequenced was naive CD4+ T cells from blood. The receptors were gathered from a woman between 18 and 29 years old in good health.

J is TRBJ1-2 and V is TRBV29-1, with TRBD1 identical over 10 bases. J lost 4 bases, V lost 2 bases, and 4 bases had no gene match. This CDR3 has 14 residues. Germline lookup yields CDR1 SQVTM and CDR2 ANQGSEA. CDR3 sequence: CSVEYRTGGYGYTF. CDR3 bases: TGCAGCGTTGAATACCGGACAGGGGGCTATGGCTACACCTTC.

The gene calls are TRBV19 and TRBJ2-1; 10 bases line up with TRBD1. Germline CDR1 reads LNHDA; CDR2 reads SQIVND (reference sequence). The CDR3 sequence is 15 residues long. J was trimmed by 3 bases and V by 6 bases; bases with no gene match: 5. This CDR3 reads CASSRDRGFYNEQFF. CDR3 DNA: TGTGCCAGTAGCAGGGACAGGGGTTTCTACAATGAGCAGTTCTTC.

This clone was seen only a few times. V gene TRBV7-9 combines with J gene TRBJ2-3, with no clear D. Germline lookup yields CDR1 SEHNR and CDR2 FQNEAQ (reference sequence). The length of the CDR3 is 15 residues. V gave up 1 base and J gave up 0 bases, with 8 bases separating them. CDR3 region: CASSLGSLSTDTQYF. CDR3 sequence (DNA): TGTGCCAGCAGCTTAGGGTCTCTTAGCACAGATACGCAGTATTTT. Combining the CDR3 with reference TRBV7-9 and TRBJ2-3 gives the whole variable domain DTGVSQNPRHKITKRGQNVTFRCDPISEHNRLYWYRQTLGQGPEFLTYFQNEAQLEKSRLLSDRFSAERPKGSFSTLEIQRTEQGDSAMYLCASSLGSLSTDTQYFGPGTRLTVL.